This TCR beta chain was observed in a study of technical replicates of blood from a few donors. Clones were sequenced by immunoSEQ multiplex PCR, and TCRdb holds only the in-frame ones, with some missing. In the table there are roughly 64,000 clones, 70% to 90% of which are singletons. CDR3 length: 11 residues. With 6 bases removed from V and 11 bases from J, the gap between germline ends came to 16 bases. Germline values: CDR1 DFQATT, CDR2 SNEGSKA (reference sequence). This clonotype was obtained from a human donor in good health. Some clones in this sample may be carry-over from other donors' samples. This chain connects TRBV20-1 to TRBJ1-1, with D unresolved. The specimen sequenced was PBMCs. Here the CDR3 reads CSASVRDRAFF. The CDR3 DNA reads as TGCAGTGCAAGTGTCCGGGATAGGGCTTTCTTT.